This record looks at one T cell receptor beta chain sequence and its context. The target antigen is unknown. Germline V lookup: CDR1 MDHEN, CDR2 SYDVKM. The CDR3 has 18 residues. V shed 4 bases and J 5 bases; nucleotides not matched to a gene: 17. The sample originates from a study of identical twins. TCRdb independently ran MiXCR on the 5' RACE reads; one entry per CDR3 protein. This sample yields hundreds of thousands of distinct CDR3 sequences, of which 6% to 8% are seen a single time; around 5% belongs to the top ten. Study findings and constraints: The presence of invariant MAIT and iNKT cells could partly confound analyses of zero-insertion sequences. Beta clonotypes that were abundant in cord blood contained fewer insertions, a pattern absent from memory repertoires.

This same sample was also taken into another study, of yellow fever vaccine responses in identical twins.

Sequenced input: CD8+ T cells sorted from blood. This sequence joins TRBV28 and TRBJ2-5; 9 bases fit TRBD2. This TCR came from a woman between 18 and 29 years old in good health. The CDR3 DNA is TGTGCCAGCAGTTACGGTCTAGCGGGGTTACCCCCAACGGAGACCCAGTACTTC. Protein product: CASSYGLAGLPPTETQYF.